This is a list of T cell receptor beta chains from one sample in a study of blood T cell repertoires in COVID-19. Using immunoSEQ multiplex PCR, the repertoire was profiled, and TCRdb retains in-frame clones only, with some absent. The sample has roughly 150,000 clones, roughly 93% seen once. Sequencing was performed on peripheral blood. These receptors all come from a man between 18 and 35 years old with acute or convalescent COVID-19. The CDR3 runs from the conserved cysteine through the conserved F or W. A D gene is named only where the DNA matches it firmly. Size tells how often a clone was seen (once, few, many) or the class of an expanded clone, and some rows leave it out.

d_call: -; v_call: TRBV27; j_call: TRBJ1-5; clone_size: -; cdr3_aa: CASSFEGRAGQPQHF; cdr3_nt: TGTGCCAGCAGTTTTGAGGGGAGGGCTGGCCAGCCCCAGCATTTT
d_call: -; v_call: TRBV9; j_call: TRBJ1-1; clone_size: -; cdr3_aa: CASSEDLNTEAFF; cdr3_nt: TGTGCCAGCAGCGAGGACTTGAACACTGAAGCTTTCTTT
d_call: TRBD1; v_call: TRBV6-5; j_call: TRBJ1-1; clone_size: -; cdr3_aa: CASSFQQGSNTEAFF; cdr3_nt: TGTGCCAGCAGTTTCCAACAGGGGTCGAACACTGAAGCTTTCTTT
d_call: TRBD1; v_call: TRBV6-5; j_call: TRBJ1-3; clone_size: few; cdr3_aa: CASSPGGSGNTIYF; cdr3_nt: TGTGCCAGCAGTCCAGGGGGCTCTGGAAACACCATATATTTT
d_call: -; v_call: TRBV30; j_call: TRBJ1-2; clone_size: -; cdr3_aa: CAWSRNRLYGYTF; cdr3_nt: TGTGCCTGGAGTCGTAACAGGCTGTATGGCTACACCTTC
d_call: TRBD1; v_call: TRBV5-1; j_call: TRBJ1-2; clone_size: -; cdr3_aa: CASSLSTGGNIGYTF; cdr3_nt: TGCGCCAGCAGCTTGAGTACAGGGGGTAACATAGGCTACACCTTC
d_call: TRBD2; v_call: TRBV5-4; j_call: TRBJ2-1; clone_size: -; cdr3_aa: CASSPDGSGSNEQFF; cdr3_nt: TGTGCCAGCAGCCCGGACGGTAGCGGGAGCAATGAGCAGTTCTTC
d_call: -; v_call: TRBV18; j_call: TRBJ2-1; clone_size: -; cdr3_aa: CASSPSRNNEQFF; cdr3_nt: TGTGCCAGCTCACCCTCTAGAAACAATGAGCAGTTCTTC
d_call: TRBD2; v_call: TRBV7-2; j_call: TRBJ2-3; clone_size: -; cdr3_aa: CASSWGLAGVGDTQYF; cdr3_nt: TGTGCCAGCAGCTGGGGACTAGCGGGAGTTGGAGATACGCAGTATTTT
d_call: -; v_call: TRBV6-5; j_call: TRBJ2-7; clone_size: -; cdr3_aa: CASSAAGEGGYEQYF; cdr3_nt: TGTGCCAGCTCGGCGGCGGGAGAGGGGGGTTACGAGCAGTACTTC
d_call: -; v_call: TRBV24-1; j_call: TRBJ2-5; clone_size: -; cdr3_aa: CATSDFGETQYF; cdr3_nt: TGTGCCACCAGTGATTTCGGGGAGACCCAGTACTTC
d_call: -; v_call: TRBV6-6; j_call: TRBJ2-3; clone_size: -; cdr3_aa: CASSYTTSTDTQYF; cdr3_nt: TGTGCCAGCAGTTACACGACTAGCACAGATACGCAGTATTTT
d_call: -; v_call: TRBV29-1; j_call: TRBJ1-4; clone_size: -; cdr3_aa: CSVEVLGGEARTWEEKLFF; cdr3_nt: TGCAGCGTTGAAGTTTTGGGCGGGGAGGCCCGCACGTGGGAGGAAAAACTGTTTTTT
d_call: -; v_call: TRBV14; j_call: TRBJ1-2; clone_size: -; cdr3_aa: CASSQKNPQGNYGYTF; cdr3_nt: TGTGCCAGCAGCCAAAAAAACCCCCAGGGGAACTATGGCTACACCTTC
d_call: -; v_call: TRBV5-1; j_call: TRBJ1-1; clone_size: -; cdr3_aa: CASSLAWQDTEAFF; cdr3_nt: TGCGCCAGCAGCTTGGCGTGGCAAGATACTGAAGCTTTCTTT
d_call: -; v_call: TRBV6-5; j_call: TRBJ1-6; clone_size: -; cdr3_aa: CASSYSGRSPLHF; cdr3_nt: TGTGCCAGCAGTTACTCTGGGAGGTCACCCCTCCACTTT
d_call: -; v_call: TRBV5-1; j_call: TRBJ2-7; clone_size: -; cdr3_aa: CASSLIGGSSYEQYF; cdr3_nt: TGCGCCAGCAGCTTGATCGGGGGAAGTTCCTACGAGCAGTACTTC
d_call: TRBD1; v_call: TRBV7-9; j_call: TRBJ1-3; clone_size: -; cdr3_aa: CASSPQGAAGNTIYF; cdr3_nt: TGTGCCAGCAGCCCACAGGGGGCGGCCGGAAACACCATATATTTT
d_call: -; v_call: TRBV14; j_call: TRBJ1-2; clone_size: -; cdr3_aa: CASSQEIYAGIYYGYTF; cdr3_nt: TGTGCCAGCAGCCAAGAAATTTATGCGGGGATCTACTATGGCTACACCTTC
d_call: TRBD1; v_call: TRBV5-1; j_call: TRBJ1-1; clone_size: -; cdr3_aa: CASSFFPGTGVETEAFF; cdr3_nt: TGCGCCAGCAGCTTCTTTCCGGGGACAGGGGTAGAGACTGAAGCTTTCTTT
d_call: TRBD2; v_call: TRBV7-9; j_call: TRBJ2-1; clone_size: -; cdr3_aa: CASSYLFTGGGTEQFF; cdr3_nt: TGTGCCAGCAGCTACCTCTTTACCGGGGGGGGTACGGAGCAGTTCTTC
d_call: TRBD1; v_call: TRBV7-9; j_call: TRBJ1-2; clone_size: -; cdr3_aa: CASSQRPGQATGYTF; cdr3_nt: TGTGCCAGCAGCCAGAGACCGGGACAGGCGACTGGCTACACCTTC
d_call: -; v_call: TRBV24-1; j_call: TRBJ1-2; clone_size: -; cdr3_aa: CATSDPGQHGYTF; cdr3_nt: TGTGCCACCAGTGACCCTGGACAGCATGGCTACACCTTC
d_call: -; v_call: TRBV10-3; j_call: TRBJ1-2; clone_size: -; cdr3_aa: CAISETDKMDYGYTF; cdr3_nt: TGTGCCATCAGTGAGACGGACAAGATGGACTATGGCTACACCTTC
d_call: TRBD1; v_call: TRBV11-2; j_call: TRBJ1-3; clone_size: -; cdr3_aa: CASSLGTGGNTIYF; cdr3_nt: TGTGCCAGCAGCTTAGGGACAGGAGGAAACACCATATATTTT
d_call: TRBD1; v_call: TRBV14; j_call: TRBJ1-3; clone_size: -; cdr3_aa: CASSPNRGLSSGNTIYF; cdr3_nt: TGTGCCAGCAGCCCAAACAGGGGCCTATCCTCTGGAAACACCATATATTTT
d_call: TRBD1; v_call: TRBV10-3; j_call: TRBJ1-2; clone_size: -; cdr3_aa: CAIRTPGQEGYGYTF; cdr3_nt: TGTGCCATCAGGACCCCGGGACAGGAGGGCTATGGCTACACCTTC
d_call: TRBD2; v_call: TRBV2; j_call: TRBJ2-2; clone_size: once; cdr3_aa: CASNRNSGTSGTGELFF; cdr3_nt: TGTGCCAGCAATAGAAACTCCGGGACTAGCGGGACCGGGGAGCTGTTTTTT
d_call: -; v_call: TRBV11-2; j_call: TRBJ2-5; clone_size: once; cdr3_aa: CASSNQGIETQYF; cdr3_nt: TGTGCCAGCAGTAACCAGGGGATAGAGACCCAGTACTTC
d_call: -; v_call: TRBV12-3/TRBV12-4; j_call: TRBJ2-5; clone_size: few; cdr3_aa: CASRFAYQETQYF; cdr3_nt: TGTGCCAGCAGGTTCGCGTACCAAGAGACCCAGTACTTC
d_call: -; v_call: TRBV21-1; j_call: TRBJ2-3; clone_size: -; cdr3_aa: CASSKPKGGATQYF; cdr3_nt: TGTGCCAGCAGCAAACCCAAAGGGGGAGCTACGCAGTATTTT
d_call: -; v_call: TRBV3-1/TRBV3-2; j_call: TRBJ1-1; clone_size: -; cdr3_aa: CASSPRYRESTEAFF; cdr3_nt: TGTGCCAGCAGCCCCAGATACAGGGAATCCACTGAAGCTTTCTTT
d_call: TRBD2; v_call: TRBV10-3; j_call: TRBJ2-2; clone_size: -; cdr3_aa: CAISGNGGDTGELFF; cdr3_nt: TGTGCCATCAGTGGAAACGGGGGGGACACCGGGGAGCTGTTTTTT
d_call: -; v_call: TRBV27; j_call: TRBJ2-3; clone_size: -; cdr3_aa: CASSRTRGGVMDTQYF; cdr3_nt: TGTGCCAGCAGCAGGACGAGGGGAGGAGTGATGGATACGCAGTATTTT
d_call: TRBD1; v_call: TRBV19; j_call: TRBJ1-2; clone_size: -; cdr3_aa: CASSISGQGWGGYTF; cdr3_nt: TGTGCCAGTAGTATATCGGGACAGGGATGGGGAGGCTACACCTTC
d_call: -; v_call: TRBV27; j_call: TRBJ2-1; clone_size: -; cdr3_aa: CASSLFGLAGQEQFF; cdr3_nt: TGTGCCAGCAGTTTATTTGGATTAGCCGGCCAGGAGCAGTTCTTC
d_call: TRBD1; v_call: TRBV5-6; j_call: TRBJ2-5; clone_size: -; cdr3_aa: CASTLDGGQEETQYF; cdr3_nt: TGTGCCAGCACCTTGGATGGGGGACAGGAAGAGACCCAGTACTTC
d_call: -; v_call: TRBV29-1; j_call: TRBJ2-1; clone_size: -; cdr3_aa: CSVASGRYNEQFF; cdr3_nt: TGCAGCGTCGCGTCCGGTCGCTACAATGAGCAGTTCTTC
d_call: TRBD1; v_call: TRBV2; j_call: TRBJ2-2; clone_size: -; cdr3_aa: CASSGQGDTGELFF; cdr3_nt: TGTGCCAGCTCGGGACAGGGGGACACCGGGGAGCTGTTTTTT
d_call: -; v_call: TRBV7-2; j_call: TRBJ2-7; clone_size: -; cdr3_aa: CASSLVVAAPSYEQYF; cdr3_nt: TGTGCCAGCAGCTTAGTTGTAGCGGCCCCTTCCTACGAGCAGTACTTC
d_call: TRBD1; v_call: TRBV7-9; j_call: TRBJ2-7; clone_size: -; cdr3_aa: CASSWTGSEQYF; cdr3_nt: TGTGCCAGCAGCTGGACAGGGTCCGAGCAGTACTTC
d_call: -; v_call: TRBV14; j_call: TRBJ1-2; clone_size: -; cdr3_aa: CASSRGGSTYGYTF; cdr3_nt: TGTGCCAGCAGCCGCGGAGGGAGCACCTATGGCTACACCTTC
d_call: -; v_call: TRBV7-9; j_call: TRBJ2-1; clone_size: once; cdr3_aa: CASSLNKDNEQFF; cdr3_nt: TGTGCCAGCAGCTTAAACAAAGACAATGAGCAGTTCTTC
d_call: -; v_call: TRBV4-2; j_call: TRBJ1-1; clone_size: -; cdr3_aa: CASSQEWGQEDTEAFF; cdr3_nt: TGTGCCAGCAGCCAAGAATGGGGCCAAGAGGACACTGAAGCTTTCTTT
d_call: -; v_call: TRBV3-1/TRBV3-2; j_call: TRBJ2-2; clone_size: -; cdr3_aa: CASSHLNTGELFF; cdr3_nt: TGTGCCAGCAGCCACCTTAACACCGGGGAGCTGTTTTTT
d_call: TRBD1; v_call: TRBV24-1; j_call: TRBJ2-1; clone_size: -; cdr3_aa: CATSDGGQGSNEQFF; cdr3_nt: TGTGCCACCAGTGATGGGGGACAGGGATCAAATGAGCAGTTCTTC